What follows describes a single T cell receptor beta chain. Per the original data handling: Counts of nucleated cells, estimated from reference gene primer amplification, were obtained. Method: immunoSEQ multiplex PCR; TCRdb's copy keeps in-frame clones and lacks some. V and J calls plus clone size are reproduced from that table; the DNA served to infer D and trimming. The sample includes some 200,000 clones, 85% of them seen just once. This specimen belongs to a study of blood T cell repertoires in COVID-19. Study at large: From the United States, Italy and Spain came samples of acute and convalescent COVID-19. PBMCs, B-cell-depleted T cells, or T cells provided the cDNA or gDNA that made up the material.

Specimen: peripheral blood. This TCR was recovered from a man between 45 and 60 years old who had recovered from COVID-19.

DNA for the CDR3: TGTGCCAGCAGTTACTCTCTCATCGGGGGCTATGGCTACACCTTC. It encodes CASSYSLIGGYGYTF. The V call is TRBV6-5, the J call TRBJ1-2, with D maybe TRBD1 (5 bases). Germline-derived CDR1 and CDR2 are MNHEY and SVGAGI. V was clipped by 0 bases and J by 4 bases, with 12 bases between them. This CDR3 region has 15 residues.